This T cell receptor (beta chain) is from a study of patients and donors after allogeneic stem cell transplantation. A single record per CDR3 protein comes from TCRdb applying MiXCR to the RT-PCR reads. The sample records roughly 150,000 distinct CDR3 sequences, approximately 22% being singletons. The CDR3 contains 14 residues. V lost 4 bases, J lost 3 bases, and 6 bases stayed unmatched. The germline CDR1 and CDR2 sequences are SGHRS and YFSETQ. The TCR originated in a human donor who was either an allogeneic HSCT recipient or a stem cell or donor lymphocyte infusion donor (not recorded which). It is not recorded whose cells these are; they may come from a transplant donor. The sequenced sample was blood, either unsorted or a sorted T cell fraction (not recorded which). This chain connects TRBV5-1 to TRBJ2-5; TRBD2 matches at 7 bases. This chain's CDR3 is CASSAGTKEETQYF. The CDR3 bases are TGCGCCAGCAGCGCCGGGACTAAAGAAGAGACCCAGTACTTC.